Listed below are T cell receptor beta chains from one sample, sequenced in a study of T cells after yellow fever vaccination. A single record per CDR3 protein comes from TCRdb applying MiXCR to the 5' RACE reads. The profile covers about 300,000 distinct CDR3 sequences, with about 10% appearing a single time and 3% to 3.5% taken by the ten largest. Sample: CD4+ T cells sorted from PBMCs, taken 5 days after the yellow fever booster vaccination. Receptors were obtained from a young man who received the YFV17D yellow fever vaccine. The CDR3 runs from the conserved cysteine through the conserved F or W. Fields, in order: D gene, V gene, J gene, CDR3 protein. A D gene is named only where the DNA matches it firmly.

d_call: TRBD1; v_call: TRBV5-1; j_call: TRBJ1-2; cdr3_aa: CASSSADRVGYTF
d_call: NA; v_call: TRBV20-1; j_call: TRBJ2-3; cdr3_aa: CSAGGGGGSTDTQYF
d_call: TRBD1; v_call: TRBV7-2; j_call: TRBJ2-2; cdr3_aa: CASSLGRTGGIGELFF
d_call: TRBD1; v_call: TRBV29-1; j_call: TRBJ2-1; cdr3_aa: CSVGTGGYNEQFF
d_call: TRBD2; v_call: TRBV4-1; j_call: TRBJ2-2; cdr3_aa: CASSQDSLAVEAGELFF
d_call: NA; v_call: TRBV5-1; j_call: TRBJ2-1; cdr3_aa: CASSLVGYLEQFF
d_call: NA; v_call: TRBV5-1; j_call: TRBJ2-5; cdr3_aa: CASSQRSAETQYF
d_call: NA; v_call: TRBV20-1; j_call: TRBJ1-1; cdr3_aa: CSARKLRVSLRAFF
d_call: NA; v_call: TRBV3-2; j_call: TRBJ2-3; cdr3_aa: CASSPLLTGVRADTQYF
d_call: NA; v_call: TRBV6-1; j_call: TRBJ2-7; cdr3_aa: CASSPRLDYEQYF
d_call: NA; v_call: TRBV4-3; j_call: TRBJ2-1; cdr3_aa: CASSPSRGAGTEQFF
d_call: NA; v_call: TRBV12-3/TRBV12-4; j_call: TRBJ1-1; cdr3_aa: CASKLGTEAFF
d_call: TRBD1; v_call: TRBV15; j_call: TRBJ2-5; cdr3_aa: CATSRDRGEETQYF
d_call: TRBD1; v_call: TRBV9; j_call: TRBJ1-1; cdr3_aa: CASSIGQGEAFF
d_call: NA; v_call: TRBV5-4; j_call: TRBJ1-2; cdr3_aa: CASSPQGFRGYTF
d_call: NA; v_call: TRBV5-6; j_call: TRBJ1-2; cdr3_aa: CASGSWGGYTF
d_call: TRBD2; v_call: TRBV19; j_call: TRBJ2-2; cdr3_aa: CAGRTSLNTGELFF
d_call: TRBD1; v_call: TRBV25-1; j_call: TRBJ2-3; cdr3_aa: CATEDRVSTDTQYF
d_call: TRBD1; v_call: TRBV7-9; j_call: TRBJ2-3; cdr3_aa: CASSRTGASTDTQYF
d_call: NA; v_call: TRBV20-1; j_call: TRBJ1-5; cdr3_aa: CSARIGHDQPQNF
d_call: NA; v_call: TRBV6-6; j_call: TRBJ2-3; cdr3_aa: CASSIRGPRTDTQYF
d_call: TRBD1; v_call: TRBV28; j_call: TRBJ2-5; cdr3_aa: CASSQIQGGAETQYF
d_call: TRBD2; v_call: TRBV20-1; j_call: TRBJ2-3; cdr3_aa: CSARDTSGGSDTQYF
d_call: NA; v_call: TRBV4-3; j_call: TRBJ2-5; cdr3_aa: CASSQDLRGLQETQYF
d_call: TRBD2; v_call: TRBV11-2; j_call: TRBJ2-2; cdr3_aa: CASRPAGSGDTGELFF
d_call: NA; v_call: TRBV12-3/TRBV12-4; j_call: TRBJ2-7; cdr3_aa: CASTIPGHNYEQYF
d_call: NA; v_call: TRBV4-1; j_call: TRBJ1-4; cdr3_aa: CASSQVFQGAENEKLFF
d_call: TRBD2; v_call: TRBV4-2; j_call: TRBJ2-3; cdr3_aa: CASSHDRLAGLAGASTDTQYF
d_call: NA; v_call: TRBV7-2; j_call: TRBJ2-3; cdr3_aa: CASSLNGPPNTQYF
d_call: TRBD1; v_call: TRBV12-3/TRBV12-4; j_call: TRBJ1-1; cdr3_aa: CASILGTGHWNTEAFF
d_call: NA; v_call: TRBV12-3/TRBV12-4; j_call: TRBJ1-1; cdr3_aa: CASSLRGANTEAFF
d_call: NA; v_call: TRBV9; j_call: TRBJ2-3; cdr3_aa: CASSGTPGLDTQYF
d_call: NA; v_call: TRBV5-1; j_call: TRBJ2-2; cdr3_aa: CASSFSSTTGELFF
d_call: NA; v_call: TRBV5-1; j_call: TRBJ1-4; cdr3_aa: CASSLWAGFGEKLFF
d_call: TRBD1; v_call: TRBV5-1; j_call: TRBJ2-7; cdr3_aa: CASSWRTGDYEQYF
d_call: TRBD1; v_call: TRBV30; j_call: TRBJ2-3; cdr3_aa: CAWSEGQISTDTQYF
d_call: NA; v_call: TRBV5-1; j_call: TRBJ1-5; cdr3_aa: CASSFQEGQPQHF
d_call: TRBD1; v_call: TRBV5-1; j_call: TRBJ1-2; cdr3_aa: CASSSPGQGADGYTF
d_call: NA; v_call: TRBV11-2; j_call: TRBJ2-3; cdr3_aa: CASSLDPTSYPDTQYF
d_call: TRBD2; v_call: TRBV20-1; j_call: TRBJ2-2; cdr3_aa: CSADTAGGGGELFF
d_call: NA; v_call: TRBV11-1; j_call: TRBJ2-7; cdr3_aa: CASSLVAGAKQYF
d_call: TRBD2; v_call: TRBV7-2; j_call: TRBJ2-2; cdr3_aa: CASSPSGGNTGELFF
d_call: TRBD1; v_call: TRBV5-1; j_call: TRBJ2-2; cdr3_aa: CASSLDRGFGGELFF
d_call: NA; v_call: TRBV29-1; j_call: TRBJ1-1; cdr3_aa: CSVRGDRRGFMNTEAFF
d_call: NA; v_call: TRBV6-2/TRBV6-3; j_call: TRBJ1-1; cdr3_aa: CASSYQRGNTEAFF
d_call: NA; v_call: TRBV7-9; j_call: TRBJ2-1; cdr3_aa: CASSQKFF
d_call: NA; v_call: TRBV5-4; j_call: TRBJ1-2; cdr3_aa: CASSSGDGYGYTF
d_call: NA; v_call: TRBV28; j_call: TRBJ2-2; cdr3_aa: CASSSPGELFF
d_call: NA; v_call: TRBV12-5; j_call: TRBJ2-7; cdr3_aa: CASGGQANYEQYF
d_call: NA; v_call: TRBV19; j_call: TRBJ1-2; cdr3_aa: CASSIREADYGYTF
d_call: TRBD1; v_call: TRBV29-1; j_call: TRBJ2-7; cdr3_aa: CSVDRREQYF
d_call: NA; v_call: TRBV2; j_call: TRBJ2-3; cdr3_aa: CASRPGPTDTQYF